Presented here are 10 T cell receptor beta chains from one specimen sequenced in a study of T cells in Graves' hyperthyroidism and ophthalmopathy. The CDR3 regions of TCR beta were amplified from RNA transcripts. Primed by the HTBI set, a first-round RT-PCR was run on the TCR CDR3. MiXCR, applied by TCRdb to the multiplex PCR reads, yields one record per CDR3 protein. The sample yields about 740,000 distinct CDR3 sequences, 13% to 15% seen once. The sequenced sample consisted of blood. The receptors shown here come from a woman aged 18-29 years with Graves' hyperthyroidism.

This clonotype was seen a handful of times. V is TRBV20-1 and J is TRBJ2-1; TRBD1 aligns across 11 bases. This CDR3 comprises 14 residues. V lost 6 bases, J lost 7 bases, and 8 bases stayed unmatched. Germline V CDR1 and CDR2: DFQATT, SNEGSKA (reference sequence). CDR3 nucleotides: TGCAGTGCGAACGGACAGGGGGCTTGGAATGAGCAGTTCTTC. Encoded protein: CSANGQGAWNEQFF.

Ten or more counts support this clonotype. The genes are TRBV18 and TRBJ1-2; 7 bases match TRBD1. After removal of 4 bases from V and 8 bases from J, the junction contained 4 bases not matched to a gene. The CDR3 is made up of 12 amino acids. Germline V CDR1 and CDR2: KGHSH, LQKENI. CDR3 bases: TGTGCCAGCTCACAGGGGGCCAGGGGCTACACCTTC. Encoded protein: CASSQGARGYTF.

As to this clonotype: One end of the junction does not line up with germline, which may come from a read error. The chain joins TRBV12-3 or TRBV12-4 to TRBJ1-3; 7 bases line up with TRBD1. This CDR3 is 19 amino acids long. CDR3: CASSPWDSTRSFSGNTMYF. In nucleotides, the CDR3 is TGTGCCAGTTCTCCTTGGGACAGTACCCGAAGTTTCTCTGGAAACACCATGTATTTT.

This clonotype has a handful of counts. This rearrangement joins TRBV5-5 to TRBJ2-7; D tentatively fits TRBD1 or TRBD2 (5 bases each). The germline V gene encodes CDR1 SGHKS and CDR2 YYEKEE (reference sequence). The CDR3 length is 15 residues. V lost 3 bases and J 3 bases, leaving 16 bases between the germline ends. This CDR3 is CASSSRQTTYYEQYF. CDR3 DNA sequence: TGTGCCAGCAGCTCTAGACAGACTACTTACTACGAGCAGTACTTC.

This clonotype was counted only a few times. This rearrangement joins TRBV19 to TRBJ1-1; no firm D call. Germline CDR1 is LNHDA and CDR2 is SQIVND (reference sequence). The CDR3 consists of 17 residues. The ends were cut back, 3 bases at V and 1 base at J, with 18 bases in the middle. CDR3 loop: CASSISSGKYSNTEAFF. The CDR3 DNA reads TGTGCCAGTAGTATTTCGTCCGGTAAATATTCGAACACTGAAGCTTTCTTT.

This clonotype showed up many times. This chain connects TRBV7-9 to TRBJ2-5; either TRBD1 or TRBD2 may supply D (5 bases each). This CDR3 spans 14 amino acids. V was trimmed by 5 bases and J by 5 bases, leaving 15 bases between them. Per the germline V gene, CDR1 is SEHNR and CDR2 is FQNEAQ (reference sequence). The CDR3: CASSLRDPPETQYF. The CDR3 coding sequence is TGTGCCAGCAGCCTCCGGGACCCTCCGGAGACCCAGTACTTC. Looking up the rest from reference TRBV7-9 and TRBJ2-5 gives the full variable domain: DTGVSQNPRHKITKRGQNVTFRCDPISEHNRLYWYRQTLGQGPEFLTYFQNEAQLEKSRLLSDRFSAERPKGSFSTLEIQRTEQGDSAMYLCASSLRDPPETQYFGPGTRLLVL.

The chain recombines TRBV5-1 with TRBJ2-3, with 8 bases identical to TRBD2. The J segment lost 4 bases and the V segment lost 3 bases, leaving 7 bases of the junction unmatched. This CDR3 is built from 15 residues. CDR1 is SGHRS, CDR2 YFSETQ, per germline. This chain's CDR3 is CASSSYSGMSDTQYF. As DNA, the CDR3 is TGCGCCAGCAGCTCGTATAGCGGGATGTCAGATACGCAGTATTTT. The variable domain in full, completed from reference TRBV5-1 and TRBJ2-3, reads KAGVTQTPRYLIKTRGQQVTLSCSPISGHRSVSWYQQTPGQGLQFLFEYFSETQRNKGNFPGRFSGRQFSNSRSEMNVSTLELGDSALYLCASSSYSGMSDTQYFGPGTRLTVL.

Many counts were recorded for this clonotype. This chain uses TRBV9 with TRBJ2-1; TRBD1 aligns across 10 bases. The J segment lost 4 bases and the V segment lost 2 bases, leaving 6 bases of the junction unmatched. This CDR3 has 16 amino acids. The germline gives CDR1 SGDLS, CDR2 YYNGEE. CDR3 DNA: TGTGCCAGCAGCGTTTACGGGACAGGGGATTACAATGAGCAGTTCTTC. Its translation: CASSVYGTGDYNEQFF.

This clonotype has a handful of counts. This likely traces to a read error, being one base from a far larger clone. The J gene is TRBJ2-7, the V gene TRBV27; maybe TRBD2 (6 bases). The CDR3 length is 13 residues. In germline, CDR1 is MNHEY, CDR2 SMNVEV (reference sequence). The chain's CDR3 is CDSSSGTSYEQYF. CDR3 DNA: TGTGACAGCAGTTCCGGGACTTCCTACGAGCAGTACTTC.

This clonotype occurred a few times. The chain carries TRBV9 and TRBJ2-4, with TRBD1 identical over 9 bases. The germline V gene encodes CDR1 SGDLS and CDR2 YYNGEE. The V and J ends lost 4 bases and 7 bases, in that order; junction bases with no gene match: 6. This CDR3 is 14 amino acids long. CDR3 coding DNA: TGTGCCAGCAGCCCGACAGGGGGATGGAACATTCAGTACTTC. Its translation: CASSPTGGWNIQYF.